Presented here are 8 T cell receptor beta chains from one specimen sequenced in a study of tumor and adjacent non-tumor tissue in lung cancer. Three rounds of nested PCR, following a modified ARM-PCR protocol, produced the TCRbeta library. TCRdb independently ran MiXCR on the multiplex PCR reads; one entry per CDR3 protein. In the table there are 200,000 to 250,000 distinct CDR3 sequences, approximately 74% of which are singletons. RNA was extracted from bulk tissue without any cell sorting. Sequenced material: lung tumor tissue. The receptors shown here come from a man aged 60 to 69 with non-small cell lung cancer.

A word on this clonotype: It may be a read error: a sequence one base away is much more abundant. The chain recombines TRBV20-1 with TRBJ1-2; TRBD1 matches at 7 bases. Germline CDR1 DFQATT, CDR2 SNEGSKA (reference sequence). Germline trimming cut 1 base from V and 3 bases from J; bases unmatched to any gene: 5. The CDR3 is made up of 14 amino acids. The CDR3 is CSARAGGGDYGYTF. The CDR3 nucleotides read TGCAGTGCTAGAGCAGGGGGAGGGGACTATGGCTACACCTTC.

The CDR3 is CASSYSASYAGELFF. CDR3 DNA sequence: TGTGCCAGCAGTTACTCGGCTAGCTACGCCGGGGAGCTGTTTTTT. V usage is TRBV6-2 or TRBV6-3 and J usage is TRBJ2-2; the D gene is possibly TRBD2 (5 bases). The CDR3 has 15 residues. Trimming stripped 0 bases from V and 6 bases from J, with 11 bases between. Looked up from germline, CDR1 is MNHEY and CDR2 is SVGEGT.

A note on this clonotype: A junction boundary mismatches the germline segment, possibly from a read error. The chain has TRBV5-6 and TRBJ1-6, with a tentative D call TRBD1 (5 bases). The CDR3 spans 14 residues. CDR1 and CDR2 (germline): SGHDT, YYEEEE. CDR3 sequence reads: CASSLTTASLPPHF. In nucleotides, the CDR3 is TGTGCCAGCAGCCTGACGACAGCCAGTTTACCCCCCCACTTT.

Of note for this clonotype: At one of its ends the junction is not consistent with the germline gene, which may arise from a read error. The V and J genes are TRBV28 and TRBJ2-5, with 10 bases identical to TRBD1. Germline V gives CDR1 MDHEN, CDR2 SYDVKM. This CDR3 is built from 15 residues. The CDR3 sequence is CASRADRGRGKTQYF. The CDR3 nucleotides are TGTGCCAGCAGGGCCGACAGGGGGCGCGGAAAGACCCAGTATTTC.

As to this clonotype: A junction boundary mismatches the germline segment, possibly from a read error. The V call is TRBV29-1, the J call TRBJ2-5, with D perhaps matching TRBD1 or TRBD2 (6 bases each). Germline V gene data show CDR1 as SQVTM and CDR2 as ANQGSEA. The CDR3 extends over 13 amino acids. The CDR3 DNA reads TGCAACGTTGAAGGGGGGACCGGGGAGACCCAGTACTTC. Amino acid sequence: CNVEGGTGETQYF.

As concerns this clonotype: Lacking the conserved final phenylalanine or tryptophan, this CDR3 likely reflects a read error. The gene calls are TRBV12-3 or TRBV12-4 and TRBJ2-1, with 14 bases that match TRBD2. V trimming: 4 bases; J trimming: 4 bases; junction bases outside the gene matches: 6. There are 17 residues in the CDR3. In DNA form, the CDR3 reads TGTGCCAGCAGTTCCTTCGGGACTAGCGGGAGTTACAATGAGCAGTTCCTC. Amino acids: CASSSFGTSGSYNEQFL.

This chain links TRBV10-3 with TRBJ2-3; TRBD2 aligns across 9 bases. The CDR3 runs 19 residues. CDR1 is ENHRY, CDR2 SYGVKD, per germline. The V gene end was trimmed by 10 bases and the J gene end by 3 bases; junction bases not matched to a gene: 23. The CDR3 loop reads CATTTKGVAGAGLTDTQYF. The DNA of the CDR3 is TGTGCCACTACTACGAAAGGGGTAGCGGGGGCCGGTTTGACAGATACGCAGTATTTT.

As regards this clonotype: Sequence at one end of the junction differs from germline and may be a read error. The chain recombines TRBV11-2 with TRBJ2-1, with a weak D call TRBD2 (7 bases). CDR1 is SGHAT, CDR2 FQNNGV, per germline. The CDR3 has 18 amino acids. This chain's CDR3 is CASSSRGWGGPAYNEELF. As DNA, the CDR3 is TGTGCCAGCAGCTCCCGAGGTTGGGGGGGCCCTGCCTACAATGAGGAGCTCTTC. The full variable domain, rest sourced from reference TRBV11-2 and TRBJ2-1, is EAGVAQSPRYKIIEKRQSVAFWCNPISGHATLYWYQQILGQGPKLLIQFQNNGVVDDSQLPKDRFSAERLKGVDSTLKIQPAKLEDSAVYLCASSSRGWGGPAYNEELFGPGTRLTVL.